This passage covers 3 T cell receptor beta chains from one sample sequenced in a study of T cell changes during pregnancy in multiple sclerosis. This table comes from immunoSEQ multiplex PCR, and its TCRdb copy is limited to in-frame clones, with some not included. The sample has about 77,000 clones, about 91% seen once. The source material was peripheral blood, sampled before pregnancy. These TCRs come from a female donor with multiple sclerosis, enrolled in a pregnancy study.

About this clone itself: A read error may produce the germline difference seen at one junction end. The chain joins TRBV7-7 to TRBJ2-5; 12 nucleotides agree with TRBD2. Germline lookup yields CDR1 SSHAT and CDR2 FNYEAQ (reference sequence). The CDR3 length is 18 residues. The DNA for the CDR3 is TGTGCTAGCAGCTTGAACACCGGACTAGCGGGGTTTGGGGAGACCCAGTACTTC. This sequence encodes CASSLNTGLAGFGETQYF. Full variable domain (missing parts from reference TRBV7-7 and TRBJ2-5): GAGVSQSPRYKVTKRGQDVTLRCDPISSHATLYWYQQALGQGPEFLTYFNYEAQPDKSGLPSDRFSAERPEGSISTLTIQRTEQRDSAMYRCASSLNTGLAGFGETQYFGPGTRLLVL.

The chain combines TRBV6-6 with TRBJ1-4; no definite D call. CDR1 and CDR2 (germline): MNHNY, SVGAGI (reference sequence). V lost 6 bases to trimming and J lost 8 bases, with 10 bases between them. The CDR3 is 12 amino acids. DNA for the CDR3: TGTGCCAGCAGCAACACCGGGGAAAAACTGTTTTTT. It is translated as CASSNTGEKLFF.

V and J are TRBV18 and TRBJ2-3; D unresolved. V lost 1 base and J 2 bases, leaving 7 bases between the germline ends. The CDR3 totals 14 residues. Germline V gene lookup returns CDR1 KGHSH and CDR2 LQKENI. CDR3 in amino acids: CASSPLAVTDTQYF. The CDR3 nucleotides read TGTGCCAGCTCACCACTGGCGGTCACAGATACGCAGTATTTT.